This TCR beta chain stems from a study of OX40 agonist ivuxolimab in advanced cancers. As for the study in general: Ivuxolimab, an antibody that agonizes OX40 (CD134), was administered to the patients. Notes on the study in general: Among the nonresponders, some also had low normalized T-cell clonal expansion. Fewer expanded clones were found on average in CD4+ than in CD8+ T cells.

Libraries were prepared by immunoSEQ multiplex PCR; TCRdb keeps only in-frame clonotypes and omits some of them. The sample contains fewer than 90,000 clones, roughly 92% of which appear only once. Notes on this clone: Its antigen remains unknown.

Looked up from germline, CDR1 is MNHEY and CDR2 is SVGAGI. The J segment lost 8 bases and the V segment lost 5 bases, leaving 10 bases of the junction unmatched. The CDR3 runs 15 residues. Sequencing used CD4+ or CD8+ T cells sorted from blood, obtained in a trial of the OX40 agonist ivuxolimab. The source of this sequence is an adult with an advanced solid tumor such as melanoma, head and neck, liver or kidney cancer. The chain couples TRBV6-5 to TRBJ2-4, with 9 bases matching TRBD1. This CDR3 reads CASSTSGTGLHIQYF. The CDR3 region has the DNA TGTGCCAGCAGTACATCCGGGACAGGGTTGCACATTCAGTACTTC.